This T cell receptor beta chain was documented in a study of beta chain features in type 1 diabetes (dated by TCRdb to 2017 to 2018). At the level of the whole study: Mean age, gender distribution, total cell number and subset yield did not differ between patients and healthy donors. A total of about 100,000,000 sorted cells were examined across all samples, and RNA yield correlated strongly with the number of cells per subset. The study compared TCRB repertoires of sorted circulating CD4+ T cell subsets between recently diagnosed type 1 diabetes patients and matched healthy donors. Regulatory and stem cell-like memory subsets were isolated from only 8 patients and roughly eight healthy donors, whereas naive and central memory subsets came from all 30 or so donors. The investigation overall reported the following: A moderate but significant shortening of TCRB CDR3 length was observed in type 1 diabetes patients in all four CD4+ subsets. PCR might favor shorter templates, but patient and control samples were amplified and corrected together, so any skew would affect both groups equally. Because cDNA was sequenced instead of genomic DNA, activated cells with high expression could be over-represented, although the groups did not differ in activation or CD3 levels. Naive, central memory and regulatory TCRB repertoires appeared to be more alike among patients than among healthy donors. Because the HLA sub-analyses included only small numbers of individuals, any influence of HLA type on TCRB rearrangement was left unresolved. At VDJ recombination sites, type 1 diabetes patients had fewer insertions and more deleted nucleotides, which implies abnormalities in thymic rearrangement.

The entire amount of isolated RNA was reverse transcribed using the High Capacity cDNA Reverse Transcription Kit, so the sequenced TCRB transcripts were expressed ones. Deep immunoSEQ sequencing was applied to naive, central memory and regulatory T cell samples, giving an average of about 3.57 million total reads per sample. After sorted cells were lysed in RLT buffer, RNA was extracted with DNase-treated RNeasy Micro or Mini kits, with the choice depending on cell number. Each cell subset was processed on its own to prevent cross-contamination, while patient and healthy donor samples were processed together. Using the immunoSEQ multiplex PCR, TCRB sequences were amplified from cDNA into 87-bp fragments spanning the CDR3 region. Sequencing of the amplicons was performed on the Illumina HiSeq platform. Per the original workflow: PCR bias was computationally corrected using synthetic template baselines, reads within Hamming distance 2 were collapsed, and singletons that could not be merged were discarded. Reads were aligned against IMGT so that V, D and J genes, CDR3 length and insertions or deletions at six rearrangement sites could be assigned. Clonotype counts were normalized to sorted cell number within each subset before computing true diversity and Gini coefficients with the tcR R package. Repertoire sharing was quantified using the overlap coefficient calculated on TCRB nucleotide sequences. Out-of-frame TCRB sequences from naive cells were analyzed as a proxy for the pre-selection repertoire. TCRdb provides this immuneACCESS table in a form limited to in-frame rearrangements. Some clones are lacking; in checked studies, under half of them reflect an unresolved V gene, and why the rest are absent is not known. That table is the source of V, J and clone size, and D and trimming were worked out from the DNA. The sample table records hundreds of thousands of clones; roughly 15% of these occur just once. The ten largest clones capture 0.02% to 0.025% of the sample.

There are 15 amino acids in the CDR3, from cysteine to phenylalanine inclusive. The DNA shown is the 45-base CDR3, in frame from base 1. Per the germline V gene, MRHNA is the CDR1 and SNTAGT is the CDR2. Between the V and J ends, shortened by 4 bases and 9 bases respectively, the junction contains 21 bases. In regard to this clone: Its antigen target is currently unknown. Per-nucleotide qualities are absent, and no much larger clonotype sits a single base away.

Each donor gave one peripheral blood draw, averaging roughly 100 mL, which was collected into heparinised tubes. Naive, central memory, regulatory and stem cell-like memory CD4+ T cells were sorted on a BD FACSAria II using a panel including CD45RO, CCR7, CD25, CD127, CD95 and CD27. All sorted populations exceeded 98% purity. PBMCs were separated immediately by Lymphoprep density gradient centrifugation and were stained directly, without being cultured. Samples were stained and sorted in pairs, with one healthy donor and one patient per experiment, so that batch effects were minimized. This sequence was found in a young woman in good health. This receptor chain uses TRBV6-4 and TRBJ1-1, and possibly TRBD1, on 6 matching bases. Material for sequencing was naive CD4+ T cells from blood. In the paper's terms, the cell subset or site label means: true naive CD4+ T cells. The CDR3 region has the sequence CASSASLGTLEKAFF. The DNA sequence reads TGTGCCAGCAGTGCCTCCCTTGGGACACTCGAGAAAGCTTTCTTT.